The TCR beta chain under discussion was sequenced for a study of human thymus T cells (dated by TCRdb to the early 2020s). At the level of the whole study: The study described the TCR alpha and beta repertoires in under 10 infant thymus samples and a few matching peripheral blood samples. Donor ages ranging from about 7 to 250 days were recorded, and more than five male and a couple of female infants were included in the cohort.

Using the immunoSEQ multiplex PCR assay, the TCRB and TCRAD loci were amplified from a standardized quantity of quality-controlled genomic DNA. The V(D)J region was spanned by amplicons of a length sufficient to cover the CDR3 and to identify V and J genes. The commercial immunoSEQ service was used to sequence amplicons on an Illumina platform. In the authors' own workflow: Primer bias and sequencing errors were corrected using previously described methods, and TCRAD and TCRB definitions followed the IMGT database. The repertoires were analysed using immunoSEQ Analyzer 3.0 and VDJTools for basic statistics, V/J segment usage, diversity estimates, rarefaction and pairwise overlap. Diversity was estimated using the Chao1, ChaoE, Efron-Thisted, Shannon and inverse Simpson indices, and was also estimated on datasets down-sampled to the size of the smallest sample. Repertoire overlap was determined by strict matching of CDR3 nucleotide sequence, V gene and J gene, and Jaccard-based multidimensional scaling clustering was applied. TCRdb took over this immuneACCESS table, retaining in-frame rearrangements with V and J assigned. Such tables are incomplete; in checked studies, under half of the missing clones stem from an unresolved V gene, and the remainder is unexplained. V, J and clone size reflect that table, while D and trimming were determined from the DNA. The sample data list 46,000 or so clones, and roughly 94% of these were observed just once. The biggest ten clones account for under 0.2% of the sample.

General conclusions and limits of the study: On average, thymus samples yielded about 810,000 unique TCRB clonotypes, whereas blood samples yielded about 84,000. Biased V and J gene segment usage appeared to be present in both thymic and peripheral blood repertoires.

The germline V gene encodes CDR1 SGHDT and CDR2 YYEEEE. Germline trimming: 4 bases from V, 7 bases from J; junction bases outside gene matches: 15. The CDR3 goes from the cysteine to the phenylalanine over 17 residues. Only CDR3 DNA is held: 51 bases, read in frame from base 1. Immunologically healthy infants undergoing open corrective cardiac surgery for congenital heart defects in Finland were used as donors. From four of the eight donors, a small aliquot of roughly 0.5-1 mL peripheral blood was collected during surgery. Genomic DNA from blood samples was extracted from all available leukocytes rather than from a fixed cell number. ACK lysis buffer was used to remove erythrocytes from the blood, and the remaining leukocytes were kept as pellets at -70 degrees C. A QIAsymphony instrument was used to extract genomic DNA from frozen cell pellets. On this clone: Its antigen is still unknown. The sample holds no much larger clone one base away, and base qualities are not on file.

The chain joins TRBV5-6 to TRBJ1-5, and 9 junctional nucleotides match TRBD1. This receptor was identified in a girl younger than two with a congenital heart defect but otherwise immunologically healthy. Sequences were obtained from blood. The CDR3 here reads CASSRLNGGTGWQPQHF. In nucleotide form, the sequence is TGTGCCAGCAGCCGTTTAAATGGCGGGACAGGGTGGCAGCCCCAGCATTTT.